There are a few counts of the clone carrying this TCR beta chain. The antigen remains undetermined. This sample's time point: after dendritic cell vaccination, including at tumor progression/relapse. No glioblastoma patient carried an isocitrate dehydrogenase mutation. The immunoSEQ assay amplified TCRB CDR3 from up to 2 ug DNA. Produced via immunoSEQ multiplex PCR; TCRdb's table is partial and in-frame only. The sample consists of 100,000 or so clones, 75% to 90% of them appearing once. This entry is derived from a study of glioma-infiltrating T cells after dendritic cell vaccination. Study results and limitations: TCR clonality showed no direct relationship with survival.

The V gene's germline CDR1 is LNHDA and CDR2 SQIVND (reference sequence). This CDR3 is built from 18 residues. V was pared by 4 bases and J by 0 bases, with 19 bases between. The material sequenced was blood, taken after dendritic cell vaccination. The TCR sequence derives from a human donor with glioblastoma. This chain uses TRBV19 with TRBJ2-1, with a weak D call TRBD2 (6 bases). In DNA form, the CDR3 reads TGTGCCAGTAGTAAGTCTCCCGGGTCTAGCGCCTCCTACAATGAGCAGTTCTTC. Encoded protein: CASSKSPGSSASYNEQFF.